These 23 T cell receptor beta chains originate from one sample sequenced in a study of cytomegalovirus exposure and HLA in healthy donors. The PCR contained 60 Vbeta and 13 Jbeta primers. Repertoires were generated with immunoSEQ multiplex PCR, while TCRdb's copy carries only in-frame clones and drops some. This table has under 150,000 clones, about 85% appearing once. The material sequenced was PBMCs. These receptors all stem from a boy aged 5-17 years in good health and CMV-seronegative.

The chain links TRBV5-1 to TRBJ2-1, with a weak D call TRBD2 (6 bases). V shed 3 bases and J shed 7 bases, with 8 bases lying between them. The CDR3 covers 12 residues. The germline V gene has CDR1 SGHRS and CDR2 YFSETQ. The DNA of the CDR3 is TGCGCCAGCAGCTCGGGGGTGAATGAGCAGTTCTTC. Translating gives CASSSGVNEQFF.

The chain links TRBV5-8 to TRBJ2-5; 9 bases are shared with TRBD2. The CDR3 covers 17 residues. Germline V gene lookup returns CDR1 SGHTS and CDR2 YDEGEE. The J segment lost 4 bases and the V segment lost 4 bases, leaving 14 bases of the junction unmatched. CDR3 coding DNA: TGTGCCAGCAGCAACCTTCGGAGCGGGAGGATCCCAGAGACCCAGTACTTC. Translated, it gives CASSNLRSGRIPETQYF.

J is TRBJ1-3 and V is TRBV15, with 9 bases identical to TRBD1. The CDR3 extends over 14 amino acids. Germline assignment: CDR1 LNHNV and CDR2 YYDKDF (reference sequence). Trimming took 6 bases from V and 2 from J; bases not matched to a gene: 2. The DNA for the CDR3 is TGTGCCACCAGGGGACAGGGTACTGGAAACACCATATATTTT. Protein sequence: CATRGQGTGNTIYF.

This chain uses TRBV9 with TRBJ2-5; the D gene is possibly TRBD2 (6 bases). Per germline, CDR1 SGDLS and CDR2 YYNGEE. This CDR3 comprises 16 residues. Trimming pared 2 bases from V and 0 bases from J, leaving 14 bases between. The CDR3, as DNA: TGTGCCAGCAGCGTTTCGCCTAGCGCAAACCAAGAGACCCAGTACTTC. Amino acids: CASSVSPSANQETQYF.

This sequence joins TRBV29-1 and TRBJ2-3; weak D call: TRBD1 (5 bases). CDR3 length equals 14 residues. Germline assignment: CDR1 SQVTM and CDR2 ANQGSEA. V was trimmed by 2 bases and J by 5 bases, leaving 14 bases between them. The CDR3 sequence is CSVEFGSGLDTQYF. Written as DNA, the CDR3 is TGCAGCGTTGAATTTGGCTCAGGGTTAGATACGCAGTATTTT.

The CDR3 nucleotides read TGTGCTAGTGGTTTGGTACGGGATACGCAGTATTTT. Its translation is CASGLVRDTQYF. This sequence joins TRBV12-5 and TRBJ2-3; no reliable D call. The CDR3 loop spans 12 amino acids. Germline CDR1 and CDR2: LGHNT and FRNRAP. V shed 0 bases and J shed 6 bases, with 4 bases lying between them.

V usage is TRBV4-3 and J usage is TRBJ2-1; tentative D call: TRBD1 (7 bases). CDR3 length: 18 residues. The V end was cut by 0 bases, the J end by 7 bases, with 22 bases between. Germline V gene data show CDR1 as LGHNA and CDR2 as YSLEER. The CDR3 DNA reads TGCGCCAGCAGCCAAGATCAGGGGGGCATTAAGGCCTGGAATGAGCAGTTCTTC. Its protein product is CASSQDQGGIKAWNEQFF.

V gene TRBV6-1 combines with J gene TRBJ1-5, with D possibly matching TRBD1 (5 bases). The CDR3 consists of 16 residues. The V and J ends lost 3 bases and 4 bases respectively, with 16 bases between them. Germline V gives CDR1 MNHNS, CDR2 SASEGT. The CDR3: CASSDPLRQYNQPQHF. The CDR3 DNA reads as TGTGCCAGCAGTGACCCCCTTCGACAGTATAATCAGCCCCAGCATTTT.

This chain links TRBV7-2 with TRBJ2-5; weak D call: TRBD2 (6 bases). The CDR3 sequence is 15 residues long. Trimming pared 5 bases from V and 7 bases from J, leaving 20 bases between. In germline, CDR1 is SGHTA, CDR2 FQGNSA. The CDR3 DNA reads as TGTGCCAGCAGCGCCACCTTCACACTGCGGGGGACCCAGTACTTC. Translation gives CASSATFTLRGTQYF.

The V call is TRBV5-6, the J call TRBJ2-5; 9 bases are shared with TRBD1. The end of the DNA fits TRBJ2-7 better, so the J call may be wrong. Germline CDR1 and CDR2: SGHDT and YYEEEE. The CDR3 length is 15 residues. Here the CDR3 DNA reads TGTGCCAGCAGCATTCCGGGACAGGGTTCCCACGAGCAGTACTTC. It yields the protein CASSIPGQGSHEQYF.

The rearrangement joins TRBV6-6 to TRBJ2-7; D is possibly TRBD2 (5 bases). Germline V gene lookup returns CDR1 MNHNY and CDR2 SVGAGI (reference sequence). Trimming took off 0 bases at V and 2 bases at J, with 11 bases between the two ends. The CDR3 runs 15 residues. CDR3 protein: CASSYSVARAYEQYF. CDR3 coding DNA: TGTGCCAGCAGTTACTCGGTAGCGCGGGCCTACGAGCAGTACTTC.

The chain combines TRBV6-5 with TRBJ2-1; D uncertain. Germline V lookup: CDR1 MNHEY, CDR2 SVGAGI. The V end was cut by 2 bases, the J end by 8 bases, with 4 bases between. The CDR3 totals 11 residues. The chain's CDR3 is CASSYLDEQFF. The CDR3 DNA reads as TGTGCCAGCAGTTACCTTGATGAGCAGTTCTTC.

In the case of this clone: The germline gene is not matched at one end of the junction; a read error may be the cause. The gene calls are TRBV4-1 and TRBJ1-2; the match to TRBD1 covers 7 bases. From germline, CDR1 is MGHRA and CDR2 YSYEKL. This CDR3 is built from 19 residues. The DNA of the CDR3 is TGCGCCAGCAGCCAAGAACCGAATGGTGTGACAGGGCACATTGGTGGCTACCCCTTC. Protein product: CASSQEPNGVTGHIGGYPF.

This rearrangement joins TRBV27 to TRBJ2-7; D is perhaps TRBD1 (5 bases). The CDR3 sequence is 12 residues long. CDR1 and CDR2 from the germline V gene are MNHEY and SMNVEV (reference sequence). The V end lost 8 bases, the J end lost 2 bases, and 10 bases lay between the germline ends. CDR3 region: CASGMDTYEQYF. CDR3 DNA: TGTGCCAGCGGAATGGACACCTACGAGCAGTACTTC.

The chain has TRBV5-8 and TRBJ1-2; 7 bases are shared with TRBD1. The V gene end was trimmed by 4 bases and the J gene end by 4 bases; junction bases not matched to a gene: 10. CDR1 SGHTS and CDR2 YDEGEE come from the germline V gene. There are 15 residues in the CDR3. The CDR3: CASSLQLQGTYGYTF. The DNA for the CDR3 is TGTGCCAGCAGCCTCCAACTACAGGGGACCTATGGCTACACCTTC.

CDR3: CASSSPSGGNTDTQYF. The CDR3 DNA reads as TGTGCCAGCAGCTCCCCTAGCGGGGGGAACACAGATACGCAGTATTTT. V and J are TRBV5-4 and TRBJ2-3, with 11 positions matching TRBD2. The trim removed 3 bases at V and 2 bases at J, leaving 5 bases unmatched. The CDR3 loop spans 16 amino acids. From germline, CDR1 is SGHNT and CDR2 YYREEE (reference sequence).

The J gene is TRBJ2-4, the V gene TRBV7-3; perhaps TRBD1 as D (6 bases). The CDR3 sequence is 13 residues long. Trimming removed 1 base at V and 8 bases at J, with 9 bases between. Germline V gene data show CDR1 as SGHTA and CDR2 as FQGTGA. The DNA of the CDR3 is TGTGCCAGCAGCTTAAACAGGGAAGACATTCAGTACTTC. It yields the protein CASSLNREDIQYF.

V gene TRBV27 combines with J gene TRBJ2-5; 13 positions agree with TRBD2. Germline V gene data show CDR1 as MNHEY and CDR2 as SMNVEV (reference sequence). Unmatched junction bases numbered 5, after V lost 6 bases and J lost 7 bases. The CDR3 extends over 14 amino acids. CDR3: CASRRTSGGVTQYF. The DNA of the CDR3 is TGTGCCAGCAGGAGAACTAGCGGGGGGGTGACCCAGTACTTC.

CDR3 sequence: CASSFRGWDTEAFF. CDR3 sequence (DNA): TGTGCCAGCAGCTTCCGAGGGTGGGACACTGAAGCTTTCTTT. The J gene is TRBJ1-1, the V gene TRBV5-8; D gene unclear. V lost 2 bases and J lost 3, with 11 bases in between. This CDR3 is built from 14 residues. CDR1 SGHTS and CDR2 YDEGEE come from the germline V gene. The variable domain in full, completed from reference TRBV5-8 and TRBJ1-1, reads EAGVTQSPTHLIKTRGQQATLRCSPISGHTSVYWYQQALGLGLQFLLWYDEGEERNRGNFPPRFSGRQFPNYSSELNVNALELEDSALYLCASSFRGWDTEAFFGQGTRLTVV.

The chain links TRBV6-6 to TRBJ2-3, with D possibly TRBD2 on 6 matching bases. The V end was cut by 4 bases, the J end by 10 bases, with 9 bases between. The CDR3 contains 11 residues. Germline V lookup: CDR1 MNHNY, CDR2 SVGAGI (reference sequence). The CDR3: CASSSGGPQYF. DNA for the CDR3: TGTGCCAGCAGTTCCGGGGGACCGCAGTATTTT.

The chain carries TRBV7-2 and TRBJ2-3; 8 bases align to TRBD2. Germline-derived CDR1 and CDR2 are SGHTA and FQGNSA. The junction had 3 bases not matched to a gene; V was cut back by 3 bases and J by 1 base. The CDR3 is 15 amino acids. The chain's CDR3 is CASSFGSGGTDTQYF. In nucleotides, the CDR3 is TGTGCCAGCAGCTTCGGTAGCGGGGGCACAGATACGCAGTATTTT.

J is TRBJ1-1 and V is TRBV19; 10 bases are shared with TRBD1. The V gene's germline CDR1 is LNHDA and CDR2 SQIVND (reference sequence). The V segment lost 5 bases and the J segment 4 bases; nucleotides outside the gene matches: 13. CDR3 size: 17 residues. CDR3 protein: CASSPNPSTGGFTEAFF. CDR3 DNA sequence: TGTGCCAGTAGTCCAAACCCCTCGACAGGGGGCTTCACTGAAGCTTTCTTT. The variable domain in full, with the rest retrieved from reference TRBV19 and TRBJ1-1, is DGGITQSPKYLFRKEGQNVTLSCEQNLNHDAMYWYRQDPGQGLRLIYYSQIVNDFQKGDIAEGYSVSREKKESFPLTVTSAQKNPTAFYLCASSPNPSTGGFTEAFFGQGTRLTVV.

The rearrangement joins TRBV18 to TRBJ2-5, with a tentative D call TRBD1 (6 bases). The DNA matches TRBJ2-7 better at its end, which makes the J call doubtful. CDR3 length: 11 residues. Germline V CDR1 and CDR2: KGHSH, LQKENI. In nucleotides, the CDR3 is TGTGCCAGCACGGACAGTTACGAGCAGTACTTC. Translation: CASTDSYEQYF.